This T cell receptor (beta chain) originates from a study of shared clonotypes between healthy human individuals. General study points: In the sorted subsets, rarefaction showed sequencing was incomplete despite large depth. When compared with the clonotypes that were shared by all four sorted-subset donors, the non-shared clonotypes turned out to have lower generation probabilities.

The assay was immunoSEQ multiplex PCR, and TCRdb's table has in-frame clones only and misses some. The sample has more than 2,000,000 clones; roughly 93% are singletons. Trimming left V 2 bases short and J 1 base short, with 9 bases between. The CDR3 is 14 residues long. Germline assignment: CDR1 SGDLS and CDR2 YYNGEE. Comment on this clone: Its antigen is not known. The sample has other DNA sequences that encode this CDR3 too.

The chain joins TRBV9 to TRBJ1-2; possible D gene TRBD1, 6 bases. This TCR was sampled from a man between 18 and 35 years old in good health. Some clones in this sample may be carry-over from other donors' samples. The source material was naive CD4+ T cells from PBMCs. The subset is: CD45RA+ positively selected. Here the CDR3 DNA reads TGTGCCAGCAGCGTCACAGGGAGTAACTATGGCTACACCTTC. This translates into CASSVTGSNYGYTF.